The 17 T cell receptor beta chains below come from one sample, sequenced in a study of blood T cell repertoires in COVID-19. Sequencing was performed with immunoSEQ multiplex PCR; in TCRdb, only in-frame clones are kept and a portion is missing. The repertoire consists of fewer than 300,000 clones, with about three quarters occurring once and the leading ten covering about 3.1%. The sequencing sample was made of peripheral blood. The receptors originated from an elderly woman with acute or convalescent COVID-19.

About this clone: Other DNA variants within this sample encode the same CDR3. The rearrangement links TRBV7-9 to TRBJ1-3, with D possibly TRBD1 on 5 matching bases. CDR1 SEHNR and CDR2 FQNEAQ come from the germline V gene (reference sequence). Trimming shortened V by 2 bases and J by 4 bases, and 12 bases separated the two germline ends. The CDR3 covers 15 residues. CDR3 protein: CASSLSRVSGNTIYF. The CDR3 nucleotides read TGTGCCAGCAGCTTATCCAGGGTGTCCGGAAACACCATATATTTT.

The V call is TRBV20-1, the J call TRBJ1-2; D gene uncertain. Per germline, CDR1 DFQATT and CDR2 SNEGSKA (reference sequence). Trimming left V 4 bases short and J 4 bases short, with 7 bases between. The CDR3 spans 11 residues. Here the CDR3 DNA reads TGCAGTGCTATGGAGGGCTATGGCTACACCTTC. Amino acid sequence: CSAMEGYGYTF.

The chain links TRBV7-9 to TRBJ2-1, with TRBD2 identical over 7 bases. CDR3 length: 12 amino acids. V lost 10 bases, J lost 5 bases, and 5 bases stayed unmatched. From germline, CDR1 is SEHNR and CDR2 FQNEAQ (reference sequence). The CDR3 nucleotides are TGTGCCACCGGGGGGAGAGACAATGAGCAGTTCTTC. Encoded protein: CATGGRDNEQFF.

This clone was detected once. The chain is built from TRBV5-4 and TRBJ1-3; 7 nucleotides line up with TRBD1. Germline V CDR1 and CDR2: SGHNT, YYREEE (reference sequence). V shed 0 bases, J shed 7 bases, and the junction held 4 bases outside the gene matches. The CDR3 loop spans 14 amino acids. For the CDR3, the DNA is TGTGCCAGCAGCTTGGAGAAGGGGGCGAACACCATATATTTT. Protein product: CASSLEKGANTIYF.

The chain uses TRBV12-3 or TRBV12-4 and TRBJ2-1; D gene unclear. This CDR3 spans 11 amino acids. The V and J ends lost 6 bases and 5 bases respectively, with 5 bases between them. CDR3 sequence reads: CASRLDNEQFF. CDR3 coding DNA: TGTGCCAGCAGACTGGACAATGAGCAGTTCTTC.

This chain's CDR3 is CASSLRYGSTDTQYF. DNA for the CDR3: TGTGCCAGCAGCTTACGATACGGGAGCACAGATACGCAGTATTTT. The chain carries TRBV7-9 and TRBJ2-3, with D unclear. The germline CDR1 and CDR2 sequences are SEHNR and FQNEAQ (reference sequence). Trimming cost V 2 bases and J 0 bases, with 9 bases left between them. This CDR3 spans 15 amino acids.

The chain is built from TRBV3-1 (or the pseudogene TRBV3-2) and TRBJ1-1; D unclear. Trimming removed 3 bases from V and 3 bases from J, with 8 bases in between. This CDR3 is 13 amino acids long. Germline V gives CDR1 LGHDT, CDR2 YNNKEL (reference sequence). The CDR3 loop reads CASSQRVDTEAFF. CDR3 DNA: TGTGCCAGCAGCCAGAGGGTGGACACTGAAGCTTTCTTT.

The chain has TRBV18 and TRBJ1-2, with TRBD1 identical over 7 bases. With 4 bases clipped from V and 3 bases from J, the junction kept 5 bases outside the gene matches. Germline-derived CDR1 and CDR2 are KGHSH and LQKENI. This CDR3 spans 14 amino acids. CDR3 loop: CASSLQGEDYGYTF. Here the CDR3 DNA reads TGTGCCAGCTCACTTCAGGGGGAGGACTATGGCTACACCTTC. Using reference TRBV18 and TRBJ1-2 for the parts outside the CDR3, the full variable domain is NAGVMQNPRHLVRRRGQEARLRCSPMKGHSHVYWYRQLPEEGLKFMVYLQKENIIDESGMPKERFSAEFPKEGPSILRIQQVVRGDSAAYFCASSLQGEDYGYTFGSGTRLTVV.

The chain carries TRBV6-5 and TRBJ2-5; possibly TRBD1 for D (5 bases). Germline V gene data show CDR1 as MNHEY and CDR2 as SVGAGI. CDR3 length equals 15 residues. V lost 0 bases to trimming and J lost 4 bases, with 12 bases between them. CDR3 sequence (DNA): TGTGCCAGCAGTTACTCGATGGGGCCAGGAGAGACCCAGTACTTC. Residues: CASSYSMGPGETQYF.

The chain links TRBV18 to TRBJ2-1; 8 bases map to TRBD2. Germline values: CDR1 KGHSH, CDR2 LQKENI. The CDR3 is 17 residues long. V lost 4 bases and J lost 5; bases outside the gene matches: 13. For the CDR3, the DNA is TGTGCCAGCTCACGCGTCGGGGGGGGCCAGGGTCACAATGAGCAGTTCTTC. Translating it yields CASSRVGGGQGHNEQFF.

This clone was seen a few times. The chain employs TRBV2 and TRBJ1-1; no reliable D call. This CDR3 has 12 amino acids. Germline CDR1 reads SNHLY; CDR2 reads FYNNEI. The V end lost 2 bases, the J end lost 8 bases, and 9 bases lay between the germline ends. The CDR3 sequence is CASSEQQREAFF. The CDR3 DNA reads as TGTGCCAGCAGTGAACAACAGCGGGAAGCTTTCTTT. Filled out from reference TRBV2 and TRBJ1-1, the complete variable domain reads EPEVTQTPSHQVTQMGQEVILRCVPISNHLYFYWYRQILGQKVEFLVSFYNNEISEKSEIFDDQFSVERPDGSNFTLKIRSTKLEDSAMYFCASSEQQREAFFGQGTRLTVV.

V is TRBV18 and J is TRBJ2-2; possibly TRBD2 for D (6 bases). The V and J ends lost 4 bases and 4 bases respectively, with 13 bases between them. The CDR3 spans 15 residues. Germline values: CDR1 KGHSH, CDR2 LQKENI. The chain's CDR3 is CASSRGTEVTGELFF. In nucleotides, the CDR3 is TGTGCCAGCTCACGCGGGACCGAAGTCACCGGGGAGCTGTTTTTT.

The chain links TRBV19 to TRBJ1-5, with 7 bases that match TRBD1. There are 16 residues in the CDR3. Trimming took 6 bases from V and 2 from J; bases not matched to a gene: 10. CDR1 and CDR2 from the germline V gene are LNHDA and SQIVND (reference sequence). The CDR3 sequence: CASSNTGARGNQPQHF. CDR3 bases: TGTGCCAGTAGCAATACAGGGGCGCGTGGCAATCAGCCCCAGCATTTT.

V gene TRBV4-3 combines with J gene TRBJ1-1; TRBD1 matches 9 bases. This CDR3 contains 15 residues. Germline CDR1 is LGHNA and CDR2 is YSLEER. With 4 bases clipped from V and 3 bases from J, the junction kept 6 bases outside the gene matches. CDR3 protein: CASSLEDRGYTEAFF. The CDR3 DNA is TGCGCCAGCAGCCTAGAGGACAGGGGATACACTGAAGCTTTCTTT.

The chain recombines TRBV24-1 with TRBJ1-2; 10 bases agree with TRBD1. The CDR3 covers 15 residues. Trimming took 4 bases from V and 3 from J; bases not matched to a gene: 4. Germline-derived CDR1 and CDR2 are KGHDR and SFDVKD. CDR3 coding DNA: TGTGCCACCAGTGACCCGGACAGGGGGGACTATGGCTACACCTTC. Its protein product is CATSDPDRGDYGYTF.

At least ten counts were recorded for this clone. The chain has TRBV29-1 and TRBJ2-7, with D perhaps matching TRBD1 (6 bases). Germline values: CDR1 SQVTM, CDR2 ANQGSEA. With 0 bases removed from V and 5 bases from J, the gap between germline ends came to 11 bases. This CDR3 region has 13 residues. CDR3: CSVEEGHSNEQYF. The CDR3 bases are TGCAGCGTTGAAGAGGGACACTCAAACGAGCAGTACTTC.

The rearrangement joins TRBV2 to TRBJ1-2, with D hard to call. The V end lost 4 bases, the J end lost 6 bases, and 12 bases lay between the germline ends. Germline CDR1 and CDR2: SNHLY and FYNNEI. The CDR3 is made up of 13 amino acids. In DNA form, the CDR3 reads TGTGCCAGCAGTGGGTTCGCGGAAGATGGCTACACCTTC. Its protein is CASSGFAEDGYTF.